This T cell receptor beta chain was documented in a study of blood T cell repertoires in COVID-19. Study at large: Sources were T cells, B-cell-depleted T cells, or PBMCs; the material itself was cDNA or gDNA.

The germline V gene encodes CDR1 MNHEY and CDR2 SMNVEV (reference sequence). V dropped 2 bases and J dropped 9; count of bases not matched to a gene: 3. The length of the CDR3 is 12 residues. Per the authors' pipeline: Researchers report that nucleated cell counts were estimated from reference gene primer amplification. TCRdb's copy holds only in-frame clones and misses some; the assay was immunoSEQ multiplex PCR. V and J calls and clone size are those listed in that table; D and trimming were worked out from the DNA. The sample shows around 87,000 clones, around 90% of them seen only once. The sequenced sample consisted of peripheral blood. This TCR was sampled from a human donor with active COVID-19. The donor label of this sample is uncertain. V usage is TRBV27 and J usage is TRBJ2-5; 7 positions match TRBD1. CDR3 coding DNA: TGTGCCAGCAGTTTAATAGGGGGCGCCCAGTACTTC. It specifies CASSLIGGAQYF.